A single sample is the source of the 14 T cell receptor beta chains below, sequenced in a study of blood T cell repertoires in COVID-19. TCRdb's copy holds only in-frame clones and misses some; the assay was immunoSEQ multiplex PCR. The sample consists of some 180,000 clones, 84% of them appearing once. The sequencing input was peripheral blood. The receptors were sampled from a woman older than 75 with COVID-19, enrolled during active disease.

This rearrangement joins TRBV15 to TRBJ2-7; the D gene is possibly TRBD1 (5 bases). With 2 bases removed from V and 4 bases from J, the gap between germline ends came to 6 bases. This CDR3 is 12 amino acids long. Germline CDR1 LNHNV, CDR2 YYDKDF (reference sequence). As DNA, the CDR3 is TGTGCCACCAGCAGAAGGGGATACGAGCAGTACTTC. This translates into CATSRRGYEQYF. Full variable domain (outside the CDR3, taken from reference TRBV15 and TRBJ2-7): DAMVIQNPRYQVTQFGKPVTLSCSQTLNHNVMYWYQQKSSQAPKLLFHYYDKDFNNEADTPDNFQSRRPNTSFCFLDIRSPGLGDTAMYLCATSRRGYEQYFGPGTRLTVT.

The chain couples TRBV28 to TRBJ2-5, with 9 bases aligning to TRBD1. This CDR3 contains 13 residues. With 7 bases clipped from V and 5 bases from J, the junction kept 5 bases outside the gene matches. CDR1 and CDR2 (germline): MDHEN, SYDVKM. In DNA form, the CDR3 reads TGTGCCAGCAAAAGAGGACAGGGGGAGACCCAGTACTTC. Translation gives CASKRGQGETQYF.

This chain uses TRBV5-1 with TRBJ1-1; D is ambiguous. The germline CDR1 and CDR2 sequences are SGHRS and YFSETQ. The CDR3 length is 14 residues. The CDR3 nucleotides read TGCGCGAGCCTTGACCCGGCGGGCGGCACTGAAGCTTTCTTT. It translates to CASLDPAGGTEAFF.

The table lists this clone with a few counts. The chain employs TRBV7-3 and TRBJ2-1, with 12 nucleotides matching TRBD2. V was clipped by 4 bases and J by 6 bases; unmatched bases: 7. Germline loops: CDR1 SGHTA, CDR2 FQGTGA. The CDR3 contains 16 residues. CDR3 nucleotide sequence: TGTGCCAGCAGCTGGACCGGGACTAGCGGGTTCAATGAGCAGTTCTTC. It translates to CASSWTGTSGFNEQFF.

The V gene is TRBV6-5, the J gene TRBJ2-2; 7 bases fit TRBD2. Germline CDR1 reads MNHEY; CDR2 reads SVGAGI. The CDR3 runs 13 residues. V lost 7 bases, J lost 6 bases, and 5 bases stayed unmatched. Here the CDR3 DNA reads TGTGCCAGCAAACCAGCGGGACCCGGGGAGCTGTTTTTT. Translating gives CASKPAGPGELFF.

The rearrangement uses TRBV5-4 and TRBJ2-3; D is possibly TRBD2 (6 bases). The germline V gene has CDR1 SGHNT and CDR2 YYREEE (reference sequence). V gave up 4 bases and J gave up 1 base, with 19 bases separating them. The CDR3 sequence is 17 residues long. CDR3 sequence reads: CASSPFVGPGGTDTQYF. Here the CDR3 DNA reads TGTGCCAGCAGCCCGTTCGTAGGACCGGGGGGCACAGATACGCAGTATTTT.

This clone was seen a handful of times. The rearrangement uses TRBV6-5 and TRBJ2-5; TRBD2 aligns across 12 bases. The CDR3 runs to 15 residues. Germline lookup yields CDR1 MNHEY and CDR2 SVGAGI. The ends lost 7 bases at V and 0 bases at J; junction bases unmatched: 3. The CDR3 bases are TGTGCCAGCAACCGACTAGCGGGAGACCAAGAGACCCAGTACTTC. Translating it yields CASNRLAGDQETQYF.

This clone was seen only a few times. The V gene is TRBV19, the J gene TRBJ2-3, with D possibly matching TRBD2 (5 bases). Germline CDR1 reads LNHDA; CDR2 reads SQIVND (reference sequence). V gave up 6 bases and J gave up 1 base, with 17 bases separating them. This CDR3 has 16 residues. CDR3 region: CASSFGLTGGTDTQYF. The CDR3 DNA is TGTGCCAGTAGCTTTGGACTCACGGGCGGCACAGATACGCAGTATTTT.

The V and J genes are TRBV15 and TRBJ2-6; D unclear. The CDR3 has 16 residues. Trimming removed 0 bases at V and 0 bases at J, with 6 bases between. From germline, CDR1 is LNHNV and CDR2 YYDKDF (reference sequence). CDR3 DNA: TGTGCCACCAGCAGAGATCCCCTCTCTGGGGCCAACGTCCTGACTTTC. Its protein is CATSRDPLSGANVLTF.

The chain joins TRBV7-8 to TRBJ2-5; 13 bases agree with TRBD2. Per the germline V gene, CDR1 is SGHVS and CDR2 is FQNEAQ. CDR3 length: 15 residues. J lost 4 bases, V lost 5 bases, and 4 bases had no gene match. In DNA form, the CDR3 reads TGTGCCAGCAGCGGATGGACTAGCGGGAGAGAGACCCAGTACTTC. Residues: CASSGWTSGRETQYF.

V and J are TRBV30 and TRBJ2-5; 13 bases align to TRBD2. The V segment lost 7 bases and the J segment 2 bases; nucleotides outside the gene matches: 4. The V gene's germline CDR1 is GTSNPN and CDR2 SVGIG (reference sequence). The CDR3 sequence is 14 residues long. The CDR3 reads CASPGLAGQETQYF. The CDR3, as DNA: TGTGCCTCCCCGGGACTAGCGGGGCAAGAGACCCAGTACTTC.

This sequence joins TRBV7-9 and TRBJ2-3; maybe TRBD1 (6 bases). Germline V gene data show CDR1 as SEHNR and CDR2 as FQNEAQ (reference sequence). The CDR3 covers 16 residues. Trimming cost V 5 bases and J 0 bases, with 15 bases left between them. The CDR3 spells CASSQDRTSSTDTQYF. In nucleotides, the CDR3 is TGTGCCAGCAGCCAAGACAGGACCTCGAGCACAGATACGCAGTATTTT.

V usage is TRBV30 and J usage is TRBJ1-1; no clear D. This CDR3 has 13 residues. The germline V gene has CDR1 GTSNPN and CDR2 SVGIG (reference sequence). V was cut by 0 bases and J by 1 base, with 6 bases left in between. CDR3 sequence reads: CAWSVVANTEAFF. The CDR3 DNA reads TGTGCCTGGAGTGTAGTAGCGAACACTGAAGCTTTCTTT.

V gene TRBV6-2 or TRBV6-3 combines with J gene TRBJ2-1, with 10 bases matching TRBD2. Germline assignment: CDR1 MNHEY and CDR2 SVGEGT. Trimming at V came to 1 base and at J to 7 bases, leaving 7 bases not matched to a gene. The CDR3 has 16 amino acids. CDR3 bases: TGTGCCAGCAGTTACTGGTCTAGCGGGAGAAAAAATGAGCAGTTCTTC. It encodes CASSYWSSGRKNEQFF.